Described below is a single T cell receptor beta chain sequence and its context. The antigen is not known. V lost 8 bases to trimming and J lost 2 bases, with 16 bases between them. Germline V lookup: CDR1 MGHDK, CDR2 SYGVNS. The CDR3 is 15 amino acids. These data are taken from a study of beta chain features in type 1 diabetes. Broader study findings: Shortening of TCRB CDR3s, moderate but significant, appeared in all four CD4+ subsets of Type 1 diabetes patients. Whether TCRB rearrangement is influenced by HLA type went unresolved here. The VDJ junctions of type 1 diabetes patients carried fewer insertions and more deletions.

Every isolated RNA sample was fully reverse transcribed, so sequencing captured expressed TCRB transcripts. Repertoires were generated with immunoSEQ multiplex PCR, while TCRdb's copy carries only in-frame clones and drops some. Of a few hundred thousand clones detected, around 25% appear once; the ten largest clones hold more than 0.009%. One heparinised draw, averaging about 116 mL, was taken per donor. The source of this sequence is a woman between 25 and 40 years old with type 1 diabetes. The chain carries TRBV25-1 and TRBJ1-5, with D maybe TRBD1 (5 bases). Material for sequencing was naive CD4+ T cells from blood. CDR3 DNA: TGTGCCAGCTCCAGGACGGGGGTTGGCAATCAGCCCCAGCATTTT. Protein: CASSRTGVGNQPQHF.